The TCR beta chain described here comes from a study of shared clonotypes between healthy human individuals. Turning to the study itself: Each donor contributed plates that comprised three CD4 naive, three CD4 memory, two CD8 naive and one CD8 memory.

Healthy HIV-negative adults with no recent acute infections or vaccinations were recruited as donors. CDR1 is MDHEN, CDR2 SYDVKM, per germline. Trimming removed 3 bases at V and 6 bases at J, with 8 bases between. CDR3 length: 12 residues. General study points: In general, naive subsets displayed greater estimated richness than memory subsets did.

About this clone itself: Its target is not known. Other DNA sequences in the sample encode the same CDR3.

How the authors handled the data: For the immunoSEQ data, sequences were junction-only without quality scores, so filtering differed. Assay: immunoSEQ multiplex PCR; the TCRdb copy retains only in-frame clones and omits some. V, J and clone size are taken as reported in that table, and D and trimming were inferred from the DNA itself. This table has around 2.3 million clones, approximately 96% appearing once. The receptor was derived from a man younger than 35 in good health. Sequencing was carried out using naive CD4+ T cells sorted from blood. Subset here: CD45RA+ positively selected. The chain has TRBV28 and TRBJ1-1; D possibly corresponds to TRBD1 (5 bases). CDR3 amino acids: CASSLGTAEAFF. CDR3 DNA: TGTGCCAGCAGTTTGGGGACGGCTGAAGCTTTCTTT.